The TCR beta chain described here comes from a study of blood T cell repertoires in COVID-19 (dated by TCRdb to the early 2020s). For the wider study: The collaborator samples originated in the United States, Italy and Spain and spanned the acute and convalescent phases of COVID-19. The material from the prospective study consisted of cDNA or gDNA derived from T cells, B-cell-depleted T cells, or PBMCs. Subjects who had been exposed to COVID-19, were actively infected with it, or had recovered from it provided the deeply sampled blood TCRbeta repertoires that made up the dataset. The repertoires were made available in a free public database intended to serve as a resource for research on the immune response to SARS-CoV-2. Samples were obtained from the ongoing ImmuneRACE study (first 160 participants) and from roughly 1,300 subjects provided by 6 global collaborators. Sample metadata almost always included a de-identified subject ID, COVID-19 status, age in years and sex. HLA class I and class II types, where available, came from metadata supplied by the sample provider rather than from assay-based typing.

V is pruned by 4 bases and J by 9 bases, leaving 2 bases of the junction without a gene match. Via the germline V gene, CDR1 is SQVTM and CDR2 ANQGSEA. The CDR3, cysteine through phenylalanine, is 11 amino acids long. Only the CDR3 part of the read is kept: 33 bases, read in frame from the first base. The collaborating institutions used their own protocols to collect whole blood in K2EDTA tubes. For TCRbeta analysis, collaborators shipped samples as frozen whole blood, isolated PBMCs, or DNA extracted from either of those sample types. TCRbeta CDR3 regions were amplified from genomic DNA by means of the immunoSEQ Assay, a bias-controlled multiplex PCR. For the original study's pipeline: The number of nucleated cells in each sample was estimated by amplification of reference gene primers within the assay. To quantify the absolute abundance of each unique TCRbeta CDR3 rearrangement, sequence reads were collapsed and filtered. For each sample, productive Simpson clonality was calculated as the square root of Simpson's diversity index across productive rearrangements. This is the immuneACCESS table as TCRdb keeps it, with only in-frame sequences that have V and J called. A part of the clones is gone; compared with another copy, unresolved V genes explain less than half, and the rest is unexplained. V, J and clone size were drawn from that table, and D and trimming were deduced from the DNA. Here the sample has roughly 73,000 clones; roughly 84% occur a single time. The top ten hold approximately 3% of the sample.

This clone showed up just once. No cognate antigen has been identified for it. No base quality information exists; no much larger clone differs at one position. What the authors observed across the whole study: How much clinical and demographic metadata was included differed by source and by participant, and the metadata was provided uncurated.

This sequence was found in a man aged 65 to 79 with active or convalescent COVID-19. The specimen was peripheral blood. The chain employs TRBV29-1 and TRBJ2-7, with 11 central nucleotides matching TRBD2. The nucleotide sequence is given as TGCAGCGTTGCACTAGCGGGAGCGCAGTACTTC. Its protein reads: CSVALAGAQYF.